This TCR beta chain was identified during a study of Ad26.COV2.S vaccination and SARS-CoV-2 variants. Clones were read by immunoSEQ multiplex PCR, and TCRdb kept only the in-frame ones, dropping some. This sample has roughly 500,000 clones; roughly 85% occur once, and the top ten carry over 10%. Looked up from germline, CDR1 is SEHNR and CDR2 is FQNEAQ (reference sequence). This CDR3 contains 13 residues. J was trimmed by 8 bases and V by 4 bases; bases with no gene match: 5. This sample's treatment: roughly 19 received Ad26.COV2.S at low or high dose, single or two shots; five or six received placebo; per-sample allocation not given. Day 63 after the first vaccine or placebo injection was the time point for sampling.

This receptor was obtained from a person between 18 and 60 years old who received the Ad26.COV2.S COVID-19 vaccine or a placebo. The sequenced sample was peripheral blood, obtained in a trial of Ad26.COV2.S vaccine versus placebo. The rearrangement links TRBV7-9 to TRBJ1-2, with 9 bases matching TRBD1. Written as DNA, the CDR3 is TGTGCCAGCAGCTCCAGACAGGGGGAAGGCTACACCTTC. Amino acids: CASSSRQGEGYTF.